The next 16 T cell receptor beta chains were all read from a single sample in a study of cytomegalovirus exposure and HLA in healthy donors (dated by TCRdb to about 2017). The library was made by the immunoSEQ multiplex PCR assay. A mixture of 60 forward primers for TCR Vbeta segments and 13 reverse primers for TCR Jbeta segments was used in the multiplex PCR. TCRdb retrieved this table from immuneACCESS and kept in-frame rearrangements only. Not all clones are present; in checked studies, unresolved V genes account for under half, and no reason is known for the remainder. The sample yields some 150,000 clones; around 81% were counted once. The ten biggest clones cover 13% of the sample. The sample taken for sequencing was PBMCs. These TCRs come from a woman aged 45-59 years in good health and CMV-seronegative.

The gene calls are TRBV27 and TRBJ2-3; D call uncertain. This CDR3 is built from 15 residues. The germline V gene encodes CDR1 MNHEY and CDR2 SMNVEV (reference sequence). V dropped 1 base and J dropped 1 base, with 9 bases sitting between them. The chain's CDR3 is CASSLWSTGTDTQYF. CDR3 nucleotide sequence: TGTGCCAGCAGTTTATGGTCTACAGGCACAGATACGCAGTATTTT.

The CDR3 sequence is CASSLAGFLAAYNEQFF. CDR3 DNA sequence: TGCGCCAGCAGCTTGGCCGGCTTCCTAGCGGCATACAATGAGCAGTTCTTC. This chain joins TRBV5-1 and TRBJ2-1, with 7 bases matching TRBD2. This CDR3 has 17 amino acids. CDR1 is SGHRS, CDR2 YFSETQ, per germline. With V trimmed by 0 bases and J by 4 bases, 10 bases remained unmatched.

Here the CDR3 DNA reads TGTGCCAGCACTCCTCTAGCGGGGTACTACAATGAGCAGTTCTTC. Amino acid sequence: CASTPLAGYYNEQFF. V and J are TRBV6-5 and TRBJ2-1, with 9 bases lining up with TRBD2. Per germline, CDR1 MNHEY and CDR2 SVGAGI. V dropped 7 bases and J dropped 3; count of bases not matched to a gene: 7. This CDR3 is 15 amino acids long.

This chain connects TRBV4-1 to TRBJ1-6, with 8 bases identical to TRBD1. This CDR3 is built from 16 residues. From germline, CDR1 is MGHRA and CDR2 YSYEKL. V shed 1 base and J 10 bases; nucleotides not matched to a gene: 9. This CDR3 reads CASSQAKTGVFSPLHF. Written as DNA, the CDR3 is TGCGCCAGCAGCCAAGCCAAGACAGGGGTTTTCTCACCCCTCCACTTT.

In its sample, this clone was seen a few times. The CDR3 sequence: CASSRGRDYSYEQYF. CDR3 sequence (DNA): TGTGCCAGCAGCAGGGGCCGGGACTATTCCTACGAGCAGTACTTC. The chain is built from TRBV7-8 and TRBJ2-7; 7 bases are a match to TRBD2. The V gene's germline CDR1 is SGHVS and CDR2 FQNEAQ. V lost 5 bases and J lost 1; bases outside the gene matches: 8. This CDR3 has 15 residues. Full variable domain (remainder filled in from reference TRBV7-8 and TRBJ2-7): GAGVSQSPRYKVAKRGQDVALRCDPISGHVSLFWYQQALGQGPEFLTYFQNEAQLDKSGLPSDRFFAERPEGSVSTLKIQRTQQEDSAVYLCASSRGRDYSYEQYFGPGTRLTVT.

This clone came up a few times. The chain carries TRBV11-1 and TRBJ2-3, with 14 bases fitting TRBD2. This CDR3 has 19 amino acids. Trimming removed 0 bases from V and 0 bases from J; junction bases left unmatched: 5. Germline CDR1 is SGHAT and CDR2 is FQDESV (reference sequence). The CDR3 sequence is CASSLARTSGGPSTDTQYF. Written as DNA, the CDR3 is TGTGCCAGCAGCTTAGCCCGGACTAGCGGGGGGCCAAGCACAGATACGCAGTATTTT.

The J gene is TRBJ2-2, the V gene TRBV27; possibly TRBD1 for D (5 bases). Trimming took 5 bases from V and 6 from J, leaving 19 bases between them. Germline V gene sequence: CDR1 MNHEY, CDR2 SMNVEV (reference sequence). The CDR3 sequence is 16 residues long. The DNA of the CDR3 is TGTGCCAGCAGTCAATATTTTCAGGGATGGGCCGGGGAGCTGTTTTTT. It encodes CASSQYFQGWAGELFF.

The chain joins TRBV2 to TRBJ1-5; D may be TRBD1 (5 bases). CDR1 and CDR2 from the germline V gene are SNHLY and FYNNEI. The CDR3 sequence is 15 residues long. The germline V and J ends were trimmed by 7 bases and 4 bases, with 17 bases remaining between them. DNA of the CDR3: TGTGCCAGCAACCCCGATGTCGGGGGAAATCAGCCCCAGCATTTT. As protein: CASNPDVGGNQPQHF.

This rearrangement joins TRBV14 to TRBJ1-5, with a tentative D call TRBD1 (5 bases). The germline V gene encodes CDR1 SGHDN and CDR2 FVKESK. The CDR3 is made up of 13 amino acids. Trimming removed 4 bases at V and 10 bases at J, with 14 bases between. The CDR3 protein is CASSLGQGTPQHF. CDR3 in DNA: TGTGCCAGCAGCCTCGGGCAAGGGACTCCCCAGCATTTT.

Turning to this clone: In the same sample, other DNA sequences code for this CDR3. The chain employs TRBV7-2 and TRBJ2-3; 11 bases map to TRBD2. With V trimmed by 1 base and J by 3 bases, 3 bases remained unmatched. Germline loops: CDR1 SGHTA, CDR2 FQGNSA. The CDR3 is 16 amino acids. This CDR3 is CASSLGTSGSTDTQYF. CDR3 in DNA: TGTGCCAGCAGCTTAGGCACTAGCGGGAGTACAGATACGCAGTATTTT.

This chain uses TRBV7-9 with TRBJ2-7; 7 nucleotides match TRBD2. Germline assignment: CDR1 SEHNR and CDR2 FQNEAQ (reference sequence). Losses at the gene ends were 5 bases for V and 7 bases for J; bases not matched to a gene: 14. CDR3 size: 15 residues. The CDR3 nucleotides are TGTGCCAGCAGCCTGTCTGGGGGGGGAGTCGGGGAGCAGTACTTC. Its translation: CASSLSGGGVGEQYF.

J is TRBJ2-3 and V is TRBV7-9, with 8 bases fitting TRBD1. The J segment lost 2 bases and the V segment lost 10 bases, leaving 8 bases of the junction unmatched. Germline V gene data show CDR1 as SEHNR and CDR2 as FQNEAQ (reference sequence). This CDR3 comprises 14 residues. CDR3 sequence: CATSGQGDTDTQYF. The CDR3 coding sequence is TGTGCCACGTCTGGACAGGGCGACACAGATACGCAGTATTTT.

The chain combines TRBV25-1 with TRBJ2-1, with 7 nucleotides matching TRBD2. Germline values: CDR1 MGHDK, CDR2 SYGVNS. The CDR3 covers 15 residues. With V trimmed by 5 bases and J by 0 bases, 4 bases remained unmatched. The CDR3 reads CASSLAGSSYNEQFF. DNA of the CDR3: TGTGCCAGCAGTTTAGCGGGTAGCTCCTACAATGAGCAGTTCTTC. The whole variable domain, remainder taken from reference TRBV25-1 and TRBJ2-1, is EADIYQTPRYLVIGTGKKITLECSQTMGHDKMYWYQQDPGMELHLIHYSYGVNSTEKGDLSSESTVSRIRTEHFPLTLESARPSHTSQYLCASSLAGSSYNEQFFGPGTRLTVL.

The gene calls are TRBV28 and TRBJ1-5; weak D call: TRBD1 (5 bases). CDR3 length: 16 amino acids. V shed 10 bases and J shed 0 bases, with 19 bases lying between them. CDR1 and CDR2 (germline): MDHEN, SYDVKM. CDR3 residues: CATIYPGDYSNQPQHF. In nucleotides, the CDR3 is TGTGCCACCATATATCCGGGGGACTATAGCAATCAGCCCCAGCATTTT.

V and J are TRBV6-6 and TRBJ1-2; 8 nucleotides line up with TRBD1. Losses at the gene ends were 6 bases for V and 4 bases for J; bases not matched to a gene: 13. Germline CDR1 and CDR2: MNHNY and SVGAGI (reference sequence). The CDR3 consists of 16 residues. The chain's CDR3 is CASSQRGGQAGYGYTF. Here the CDR3 DNA reads TGTGCCAGCAGCCAAAGGGGGGGACAGGCCGGCTATGGCTACACCTTC.

The chain joins TRBV6-5 to TRBJ1-1; D is possibly TRBD1 (6 bases). The V gene lost 6 bases and the J gene lost 3 bases, with 14 bases spanning the gap. There are 14 residues in the CDR3. Germline lookup yields CDR1 MNHEY and CDR2 SVGAGI. CDR3 protein: CASSETGLYTEAFF. For the CDR3, the DNA is TGTGCCAGCAGCGAGACAGGACTTTACACTGAAGCTTTCTTT.